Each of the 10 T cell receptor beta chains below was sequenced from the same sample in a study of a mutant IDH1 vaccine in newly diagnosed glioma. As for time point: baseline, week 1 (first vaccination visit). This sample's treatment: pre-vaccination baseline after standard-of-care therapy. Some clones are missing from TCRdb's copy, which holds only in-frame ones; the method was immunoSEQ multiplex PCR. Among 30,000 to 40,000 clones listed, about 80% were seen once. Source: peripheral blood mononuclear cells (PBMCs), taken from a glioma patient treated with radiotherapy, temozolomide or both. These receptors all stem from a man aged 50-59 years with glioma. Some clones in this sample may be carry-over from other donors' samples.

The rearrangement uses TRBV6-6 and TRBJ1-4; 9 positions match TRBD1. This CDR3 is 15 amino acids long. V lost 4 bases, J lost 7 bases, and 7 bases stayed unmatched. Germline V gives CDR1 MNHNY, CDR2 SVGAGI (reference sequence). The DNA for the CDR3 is TGTGCCAGCAGTTCTGACAGGGGGGGGGCTGAAAAACTGTTTTTT. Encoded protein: CASSSDRGGAEKLFF.

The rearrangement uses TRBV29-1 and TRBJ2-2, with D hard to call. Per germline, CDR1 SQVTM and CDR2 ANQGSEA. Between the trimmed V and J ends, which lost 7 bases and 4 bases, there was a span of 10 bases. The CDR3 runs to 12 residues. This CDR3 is CSAPYTTGELFF. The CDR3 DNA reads TGCAGCGCCCCCTATACCACCGGGGAGCTGTTTTTT.

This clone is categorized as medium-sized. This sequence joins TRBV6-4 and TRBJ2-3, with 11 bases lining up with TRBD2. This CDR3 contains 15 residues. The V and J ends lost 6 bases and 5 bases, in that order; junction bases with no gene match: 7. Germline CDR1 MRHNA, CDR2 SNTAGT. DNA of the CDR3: TGTGCCAGCAGCCTGACTAGCGGGACGGGAGATACGCAGTATTTT. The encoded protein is CASSLTSGTGDTQYF.

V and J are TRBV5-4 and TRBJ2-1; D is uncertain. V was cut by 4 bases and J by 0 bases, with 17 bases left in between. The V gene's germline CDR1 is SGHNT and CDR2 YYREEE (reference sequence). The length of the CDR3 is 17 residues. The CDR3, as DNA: TGTGCCAGCAGCAACCGGGCCGCGATAGGCTCCTACAATGAGCAGTTCTTC. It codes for CASSNRAAIGSYNEQFF.

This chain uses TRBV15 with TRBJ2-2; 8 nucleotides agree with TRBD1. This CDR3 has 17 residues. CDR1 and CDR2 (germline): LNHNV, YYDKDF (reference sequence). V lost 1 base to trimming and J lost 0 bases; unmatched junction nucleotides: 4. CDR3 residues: CATSRATGEANTGELFF. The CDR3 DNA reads TGTGCCACCAGCAGAGCGACAGGGGAAGCGAACACCGGGGAGCTGTTTTTT.

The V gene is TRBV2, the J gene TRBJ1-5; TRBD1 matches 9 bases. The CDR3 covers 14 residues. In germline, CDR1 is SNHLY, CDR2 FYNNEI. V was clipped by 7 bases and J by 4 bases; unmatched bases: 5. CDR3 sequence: CASNRDRVNQPQHF. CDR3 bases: TGTGCCAGCAACCGGGACAGGGTAAATCAGCCCCAGCATTTT.

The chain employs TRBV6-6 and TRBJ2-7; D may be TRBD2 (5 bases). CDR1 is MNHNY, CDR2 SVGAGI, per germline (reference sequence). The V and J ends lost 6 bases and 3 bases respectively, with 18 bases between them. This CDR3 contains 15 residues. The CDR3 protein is CASRPSFRGSYEQYF. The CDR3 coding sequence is TGTGCCAGCAGGCCGAGTTTTCGTGGGAGCTACGAGCAGTACTTC.

CDR3 protein: CASSEARSGLAAFNEQFF. CDR3 nucleotide sequence: TGTGCCAGCAGTGAAGCGAGATCAGGACTAGCGGCATTCAATGAGCAGTTCTTC. The chain employs TRBV6-1 and TRBJ2-1, with 10 bases lining up with TRBD2. The CDR3 has 18 residues. Trimming at V came to 0 bases and at J to 6 bases, leaving 11 bases not matched to a gene. CDR1 is MNHNS and CDR2 is SASEGT in the germline V gene.

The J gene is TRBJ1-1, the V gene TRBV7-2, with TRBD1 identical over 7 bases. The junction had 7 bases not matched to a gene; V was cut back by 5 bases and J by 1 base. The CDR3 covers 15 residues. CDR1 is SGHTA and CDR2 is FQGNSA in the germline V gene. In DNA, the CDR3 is TGTGCCAGCAGCCCCACCGGGACAGCGAACACTGAAGCTTTCTTT. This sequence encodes CASSPTGTANTEAFF.

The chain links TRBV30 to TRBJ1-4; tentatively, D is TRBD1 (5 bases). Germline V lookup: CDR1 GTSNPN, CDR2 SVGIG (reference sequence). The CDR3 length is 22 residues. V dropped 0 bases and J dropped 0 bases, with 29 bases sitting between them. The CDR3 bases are TGTGCCTGGAGTGTACTGGGGTTGGCGACGACGAGATTCAGGGCAACTAATGAAAAACTGTTTTTT. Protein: CAWSVLGLATTRFRATNEKLFF.